The 6 T cell receptor beta chains below were found in one sample sequenced in a study of T cells in Graves' hyperthyroidism and ophthalmopathy. The TCR beta CDR3 regions underwent amplification using RNA transcripts as the source. When the TCR CDR3 underwent first-round RT-PCR, the HTBI primer set was used. Using its own MiXCR run on the multiplex PCR reads, TCRdb lists one record per CDR3 protein. Of around 300,000 distinct CDR3 sequences in the sample, about 15% are singletons; the top ten hold around 24%. Material: blood. Receptors were obtained from a woman in her twenties or thirties with Graves' hyperthyroidism.

This clonotype has ten or more counts. J is TRBJ2-3 and V is TRBV2, with 8 bases that match TRBD2. CDR3 length: 15 amino acids. V gave up 2 bases and J gave up 2 bases; unmatched junction bases: 3. Germline V lookup: CDR1 SNHLY, CDR2 FYNNEI. DNA for the CDR3: TGTGCCAGCAGTGAACAGCGGGGGTACACAGATACGCAGTATTTT. It translates to CASSEQRGYTDTQYF.

The table lists this clonotype with many counts. The chain joins TRBV3-1 to TRBJ1-1; TRBD1 might be the D (5 bases). The CDR3 is 16 amino acids. V shed 1 base and J shed 4 bases, with 16 bases lying between them. The germline V gene encodes CDR1 LGHDT and CDR2 YNNKEL (reference sequence). The CDR3 coding sequence is TGTGCCAGCAGCCAAGGGTTCGGGGCCGGGAGCACTGAAGCTTTCTTT. Encoded protein: CASSQGFGAGSTEAFF.

This clonotype was seen ten or more times. This sequence joins TRBV28 and TRBJ2-7; D remains unclear. From germline, CDR1 is MDHEN and CDR2 SYDVKM. Deletions cut 6 bases from V and 0 bases from J, with 3 bases between. This CDR3 spans 11 amino acids. The CDR3: CASSSSYEQYF. The CDR3 nucleotides are TGTGCCAGCAGCTCCTCCTACGAGCAGTACTTC. Full variable domain (remainder filled in from reference TRBV28 and TRBJ2-7): DVKVTQSSRYLVKRTGEKVFLECVQDMDHENMFWYRQDPGLGLRLIYFSYDVKMKEKGDIPEGYSVSREKKERFSLILESASTNQTSMYLCASSSSYEQYFGPGTRLTVT.

The chain carries TRBV20-1 and TRBJ1-1, with TRBD1 as a possible D gene (5 bases). Trimming took off 5 bases at V and 5 bases at J, with 9 bases between the two ends. Germline lookup yields CDR1 DFQATT and CDR2 SNEGSKA (reference sequence). CDR3 length: 11 amino acids. CDR3 sequence: CSAPGGTEAFF. The CDR3 DNA is TGCAGTGCTCCCGGGGGTACTGAAGCTTTCTTT.

The chain recombines TRBV7-9 with TRBJ2-5; weak D call: TRBD1 (6 bases). V shed 5 bases and J shed 6 bases, with 22 bases lying between them. Germline lookup yields CDR1 SEHNR and CDR2 FQNEAQ (reference sequence). The CDR3 runs to 16 residues. This CDR3 reads CASSANLPGAGKTQYF. The DNA of the CDR3 is TGTGCCAGCAGCGCAAATCTGCCAGGGGCCGGGAAGACCCAGTACTTC.

Ten or more counts support this clonotype. V is TRBV30 and J is TRBJ1-1, with D unresolved. The CDR3 runs 13 residues. Trimming removed 8 bases from V and 6 bases from J, with 19 bases in between. Germline V CDR1 and CDR2: GTSNPN, SVGIG (reference sequence). The DNA of the CDR3 is TGTGCCAACTGGGCAGCCCAAGAGTCTGAAGCTTTCTTT. Encoded protein: CANWAAQESEAFF.